Each of the 27 T cell receptor beta chains below was sequenced from the same sample in a study of T-cell reconstitution after alpha-beta-depleted transplantation in children. Preparation of the TCRbeta library was carried out with unique molecular identifiers. TCRdb called the PCR reads again in MiXCR, with one record for every CDR3 protein. The sample consists of roughly 300,000 distinct CDR3 sequences, 10% of them appearing once. The starting material was PBMCs from the stem cell graft donor, obtained from the stem cell graft. The receptors originated from a human donor who donated a stem cell graft to a child with acute lymphoblastic leukemia.

Worth noting for this clonotype: An end of the junction does not agree with germline; a read error may underlie this. The V gene is TRBV20-1, the J gene TRBJ2-5, with D uncertain. The CDR3 covers 12 residues. From germline, CDR1 is DFQATT and CDR2 SNEGSKA (reference sequence). CDR3 nucleotides: TGCAGTGCTGTGGGGAACCAAGAGACCCAGAACTTC. This sequence encodes CSAVGNQETQNF.

The chain employs TRBV4-3 and TRBJ1-1; a weak D match, TRBD1 (6 bases). Trimming pared 1 base from V and 1 base from J, leaving 22 bases between. Germline V CDR1 and CDR2: LGHNA, YSLEER. CDR3 length: 19 residues. This CDR3 is CASSQALQGGAAANTEAFF. The CDR3 coding sequence is TGCGCCAGCAGCCAAGCCCTTCAAGGGGGGGCGGCAGCGAACACTGAAGCTTTCTTT.

Here the CDR3 DNA reads TGCAGTGCTGGTGGCCCGGGACTAGCGGGAGATATGGGTGAGCAGTTCTTC. This gives the protein CSAGGPGLAGDMGEQFF. This chain links TRBV20-1 with TRBJ2-1; 14 nucleotides line up with TRBD2. J lost 9 bases, V lost 5 bases, and 15 bases had no gene match. The CDR3 runs 17 residues. Per the germline V gene, CDR1 is DFQATT and CDR2 is SNEGSKA (reference sequence).

This clonotype came up many times. The rearrangement uses TRBV11-1 and TRBJ1-1; TRBD1 matches 9 bases. This CDR3 is 17 amino acids long. Germline-derived CDR1 and CDR2 are SGHAT and FQDESV (reference sequence). The J segment lost 1 base and the V segment lost 5 bases, leaving 11 bases of the junction unmatched. The CDR3 spells CASSEPGQGKGNTEAFF. CDR3 coding DNA: TGTGCCAGCAGCGAACCGGGACAGGGTAAAGGGAACACTGAAGCTTTCTTT.

The chain joins TRBV10-3 to TRBJ2-1; TRBD1 matches at 10 bases. The J segment lost 8 bases and the V segment lost 0 bases, leaving 4 bases of the junction unmatched. Germline values: CDR1 ENHRY, CDR2 SYGVKD. The CDR3 totals 15 residues. Here the CDR3 reads CAISESRDRGYEQFF. CDR3 DNA: TGTGCCATCAGTGAGTCGAGGGACAGGGGATATGAGCAGTTCTTC.

The sample holds a few counts of this clonotype. Here the CDR3 reads CASSLGGQGDEKLFF. The CDR3 nucleotides are TGTGCCAGCAGCCTGGGGGGACAGGGAGATGAAAAACTGTTTTTT. The J gene is TRBJ1-4, the V gene TRBV28; 9 bases map to TRBD1. The length of the CDR3 is 15 residues. The ends lost 6 bases at V and 6 bases at J; junction bases unmatched: 8. CDR1 is MDHEN and CDR2 is SYDVKM in the germline V gene.

This clonotype was seen ten or more times. This chain joins TRBV9 and TRBJ2-1; 9 bases line up with TRBD1. This CDR3 has 17 residues. Germline-derived CDR1 and CDR2 are SGDLS and YYNGEE. Germline trimming cut 0 bases from V and 6 bases from J; bases unmatched to any gene: 10. The CDR3 DNA follows: TGTGCCAGCAGCGTAGCTACAGGGACAGGGACCCCCAATGAGCAGTTCTTC. Amino acids: CASSVATGTGTPNEQFF.

This clonotype was detected ten times or more. V and J are TRBV6-6 and TRBJ2-6; no firm D call. The CDR3 is made up of 17 amino acids. Trimming pared 0 bases from V and 0 bases from J, leaving 9 bases between. Germline CDR1 is MNHNY and CDR2 is SVGAGI (reference sequence). CDR3 loop: CASSYSDLASGANVLTF. The CDR3 DNA is TGTGCCAGCAGTTACTCCGATCTGGCCTCTGGGGCCAACGTCCTGACTTTC.

The chain joins TRBV12-3 or TRBV12-4 to TRBJ2-5; D unresolved. V dropped 2 bases and J dropped 4 bases, with 11 bases sitting between them. The CDR3 loop spans 14 amino acids. CDR3 amino acids: CASSLSRRRETQYF. Written as DNA, the CDR3 is TGTGCCAGCAGTTTATCCCGCAGGCGAGAGACCCAGTACTTC.

J is TRBJ2-7 and V is TRBV28; 10 bases line up with TRBD2. The germline V gene encodes CDR1 MDHEN and CDR2 SYDVKM. This CDR3 is 17 amino acids long. The V and J ends lost 5 bases and 4 bases, in that order; junction bases with no gene match: 14. In nucleotides, the CDR3 is TGTGCCAGCAGTCTAGGTAGTAGCGGGAGGATCTGGTACGAGCAGTACTTC. Translation gives CASSLGSSGRIWYEQYF.

This clonotype occurred many times. The chain links TRBV5-1 to TRBJ2-1; tentative D call: TRBD2 (5 bases). The CDR3 sequence is 14 residues long. The germline gives CDR1 SGHRS, CDR2 YFSETQ. V lost 4 bases, J lost 5 bases, and 13 bases lay in between. CDR3 nucleotide sequence: TGCGCCAGCAGCGCCTATCGAGCGGACAATGAGCAGTTCTTC. This gives the protein CASSAYRADNEQFF.

CDR3 nucleotides: TGTGCCAGCAGCTTAGGACAGACCACGCTGGGTGGCTACACCTTC. It encodes CASSLGQTTLGGYTF. This chain joins TRBV7-9 and TRBJ1-2, with D perhaps TRBD1 (5 bases). The CDR3 totals 15 residues. V was shortened by 1 base and J by 7 bases, with 16 bases between the two germline ends. The germline V gene has CDR1 SEHNR and CDR2 FQNEAQ (reference sequence). The complete variable domain, with remaining parts taken from reference TRBV7-9 and TRBJ1-2, reads DTGVSQNPRHKITKRGQNVTFRCDPISEHNRLYWYRQTLGQGPEFLTYFQNEAQLEKSRLLSDRFSAERPKGSFSTLEIQRTEQGDSAMYLCASSLGQTTLGGYTFGSGTRLTVV.

V usage is TRBV7-9 and J usage is TRBJ1-5; no clear D gene. CDR1 is SEHNR and CDR2 is FQNEAQ in the germline V gene (reference sequence). The CDR3 is made up of 16 amino acids. The germline V and J ends were trimmed by 5 bases and 0 bases, with 14 bases remaining between them. Here the CDR3 DNA reads TGTGCCAGCAGCCTCGGACCCAGAAATAGCAATCAGCCCCAGCATTTT. Protein: CASSLGPRNSNQPQHF.

This chain joins TRBV5-1 and TRBJ2-7, with TRBD2 identical over 15 bases. Germline V gene data show CDR1 as SGHRS and CDR2 as YFSETQ. This CDR3 is built from 18 residues. V shed 4 bases, J shed 4 bases, and the junction held 12 bases outside the gene matches. For the CDR3, the DNA is TGCGCCAGCAGCCCCGTCGGACTAGCGGGAGGGCCCGCTTACGAGCAGTACTTC. It translates to CASSPVGLAGGPAYEQYF.

The table lists this clonotype with a few counts. The V gene is TRBV4-3, the J gene TRBJ1-2, with 7 bases lining up with TRBD1. The trim removed 3 bases at V and 1 base at J, leaving 14 bases unmatched. Germline CDR1 LGHNA, CDR2 YSLEER. This CDR3 has 18 amino acids. The CDR3 DNA follows: TGCGCCAGCAGCCATGAAATCATTGGACAGGTCAATAACTATGGCTACACCTTC. The encoded protein is CASSHEIIGQVNNYGYTF.

This clonotype was seen only a few times. The chain has TRBV9 and TRBJ2-7, with 10 nucleotides matching TRBD1. This CDR3 has 17 amino acids. CDR1 and CDR2 (germline): SGDLS, YYNGEE. The V and J ends lost 3 bases and 2 bases, in that order; junction bases with no gene match: 11. In DNA form, the CDR3 reads TGTGCCAGCAGCGCGGAGGCCACCGGGACAGGGGCCTACGAGCAGTACTTC. Translation: CASSAEATGTGAYEQYF.

The rearrangement joins TRBV10-3 to TRBJ2-3; 8 nucleotides align to TRBD1. Germline CDR1 reads ENHRY; CDR2 reads SYGVKD. J gave up 2 bases and V 6 bases, and 4 bases lay outside the gene matches. The CDR3 is 14 amino acids. In nucleotides, the CDR3 is TGTGCCATCAGCCAGGGGGCTTTCACAGATACGCAGTATTTT. Translating gives CAISQGAFTDTQYF.

The sample holds a few counts of this clonotype. The chain links TRBV12-3 or TRBV12-4 to TRBJ2-3, with a weak D call TRBD2 (5 bases). CDR3 size: 15 residues. V lost 4 bases and J lost 3, with 14 bases in between. This chain's CDR3 is CASSSIRGWTDTQYF. CDR3 sequence (DNA): TGTGCCAGCAGTTCAATCCGGGGTTGGACAGATACGCAGTATTTT.

The J gene is TRBJ2-1, the V gene TRBV27; maybe TRBD1 (6 bases). From germline, CDR1 is MNHEY and CDR2 SMNVEV (reference sequence). The CDR3 loop spans 16 amino acids. The V gene lost 4 bases and the J gene lost 4 bases, with 17 bases spanning the gap. The CDR3 region has the DNA TGTGCCAGCAGTTCCCCCTCGGGACATGGTTACAATGAGCAGTTCTTC. This sequence encodes CASSSPSGHGYNEQFF.

This clonotype was found a few times. The chain joins TRBV3-1 to TRBJ2-7; 10 nucleotides line up with TRBD1. The V gene end was trimmed by 5 bases and the J gene end by 4 bases; junction bases not matched to a gene: 11. Germline V gene lookup returns CDR1 LGHDT and CDR2 YNNKEL (reference sequence). The CDR3 contains 16 residues. CDR3 sequence reads: CASSGGPGTGAYEQYF. CDR3 sequence (DNA): TGTGCCAGCAGCGGGGGTCCCGGGACAGGGGCTTACGAGCAGTACTTC.

The J gene is TRBJ2-2, the V gene TRBV25-1; tentative D call: TRBD2 (5 bases). CDR1 is MGHDK and CDR2 is SYGVNS in the germline V gene. The germline V and J ends were trimmed by 5 bases and 5 bases, with 9 bases remaining between them. The CDR3 consists of 13 residues. CDR3 nucleotide sequence: TGTGCCAGCAGTCCTTTAGCGACCGGGGAGCTGTTTTTT. It is translated as CASSPLATGELFF.

The table lists this clonotype with many counts. V gene TRBV28 combines with J gene TRBJ2-7; TRBD1 agrees at 7 bases. V was clipped by 6 bases and J by 4 bases; unmatched bases: 9. CDR3 length equals 14 residues. Germline CDR1 reads MDHEN; CDR2 reads SYDVKM. The CDR3 reads CASSPPGQTYEQYF. In DNA form, the CDR3 reads TGTGCCAGCAGCCCTCCGGGACAGACATACGAGCAGTACTTC.

This sequence joins TRBV3-1 and TRBJ2-3; either TRBD1 or TRBD2 may fit D (5 bases each). Between the trimmed V and J ends, which lost 1 base and 2 bases, there was a span of 13 bases. Germline V gene sequence: CDR1 LGHDT, CDR2 YNNKEL (reference sequence). This CDR3 spans 16 amino acids. CDR3 DNA sequence: TGTGCCAGCAGCCAAGGTGTACAGGAGGTCACAGATACGCAGTATTTT. It encodes CASSQGVQEVTDTQYF.

CDR3 bases: TGTGCCAGCAGTTCCGGACAGGGCGGAAACATTCAGTACTTC. Protein: CASSSGQGGNIQYF. The V gene is TRBV28, the J gene TRBJ2-4; the match to TRBD1 covers 8 bases. V dropped 4 bases and J dropped 6; count of bases not matched to a gene: 5. This CDR3 contains 14 residues. Looked up from germline, CDR1 is MDHEN and CDR2 is SYDVKM.

This sequence joins TRBV20-1 and TRBJ2-7; D is unresolved. The CDR3 has 15 amino acids. Trimming stripped 0 bases from V and 2 bases from J, with 14 bases between. Germline lookup yields CDR1 DFQATT and CDR2 SNEGSKA (reference sequence). In nucleotides, the CDR3 is TGCAGTGCTAGAGATCAGGCCTTCTGGACCTACGAGCAGTACTTC. Its translation: CSARDQAFWTYEQYF.

A few counts support this clonotype. The genes are TRBV20-1 and TRBJ2-1; 10 bases fit TRBD2. The V gene's germline CDR1 is DFQATT and CDR2 SNEGSKA (reference sequence). The CDR3 consists of 15 residues. The V gene end was trimmed by 5 bases and the J gene end by 3 bases; junction bases not matched to a gene: 7. The DNA for the CDR3 is TGCAGTGCTCACGGAAGCGGGAGGGTCTACAATGAGCAGTTCTTC. Its translation: CSAHGSGRVYNEQFF.

The gene calls are TRBV5-6 and TRBJ2-6; TRBD2 agrees at 9 bases. Germline CDR1 SGHDT, CDR2 YYEEEE. The CDR3 is 18 amino acids. With V trimmed by 2 bases and J by 1 base, 7 bases remained unmatched. The CDR3 protein is CASSFWLAGVSGANVLTF. In DNA form, the CDR3 reads TGTGCCAGCAGCTTTTGGTTAGCGGGAGTTTCTGGGGCCAACGTCCTGACTTTC.